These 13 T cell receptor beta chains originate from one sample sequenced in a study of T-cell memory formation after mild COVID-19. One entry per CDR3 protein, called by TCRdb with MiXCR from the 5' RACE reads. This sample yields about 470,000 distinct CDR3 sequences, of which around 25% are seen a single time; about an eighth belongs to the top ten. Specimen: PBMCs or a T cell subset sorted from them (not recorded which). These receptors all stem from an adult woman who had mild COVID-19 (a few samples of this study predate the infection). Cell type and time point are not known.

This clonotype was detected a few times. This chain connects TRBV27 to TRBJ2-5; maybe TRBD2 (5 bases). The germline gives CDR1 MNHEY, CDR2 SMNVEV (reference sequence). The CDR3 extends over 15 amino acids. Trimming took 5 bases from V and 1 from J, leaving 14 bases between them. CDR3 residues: CASSHRGVLQETQYF. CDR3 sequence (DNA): TGTGCCAGCAGTCACCGGGGAGTCCTCCAAGAGACCCAGTACTTC.

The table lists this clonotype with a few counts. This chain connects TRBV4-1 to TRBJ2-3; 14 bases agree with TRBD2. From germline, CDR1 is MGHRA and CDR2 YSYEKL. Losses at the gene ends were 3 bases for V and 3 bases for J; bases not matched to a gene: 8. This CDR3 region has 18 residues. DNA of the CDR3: TGCGCCAGCAGCCACGGACCCGGGACTAGCGGGGGAACAGATACGCAGTATTTT. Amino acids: CASSHGPGTSGGTDTQYF.

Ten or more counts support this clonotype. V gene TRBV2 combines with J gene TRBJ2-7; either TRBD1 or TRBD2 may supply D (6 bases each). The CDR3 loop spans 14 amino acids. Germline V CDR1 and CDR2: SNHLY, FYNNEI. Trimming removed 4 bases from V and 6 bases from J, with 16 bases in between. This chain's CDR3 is CASSVLPEGVEQYF. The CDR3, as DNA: TGTGCCAGCAGTGTACTGCCGGAGGGGGTCGAGCAGTACTTC.

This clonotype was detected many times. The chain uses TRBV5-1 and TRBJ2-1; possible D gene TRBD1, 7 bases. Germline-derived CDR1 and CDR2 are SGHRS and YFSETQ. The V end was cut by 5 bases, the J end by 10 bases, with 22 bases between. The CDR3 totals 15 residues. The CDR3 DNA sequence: TGCGCCAGCAGGGCCGGGACAGCGGGCCTCATGGAGCAGTTCTTC. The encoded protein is CASRAGTAGLMEQFF.

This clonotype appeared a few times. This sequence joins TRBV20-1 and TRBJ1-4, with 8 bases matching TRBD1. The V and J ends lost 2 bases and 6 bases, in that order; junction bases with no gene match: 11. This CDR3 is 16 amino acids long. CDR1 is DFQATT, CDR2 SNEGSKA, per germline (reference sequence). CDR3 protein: CSARRTGSSWDEKLFF. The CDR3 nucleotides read TGCAGTGCTAGACGGACAGGGTCGAGTTGGGATGAAAAACTGTTTTTT.

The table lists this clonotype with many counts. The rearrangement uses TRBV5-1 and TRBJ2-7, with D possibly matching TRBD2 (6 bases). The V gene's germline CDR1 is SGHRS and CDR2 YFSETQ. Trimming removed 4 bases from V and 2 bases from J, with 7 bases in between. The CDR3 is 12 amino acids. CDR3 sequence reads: CASSREPYEQYF. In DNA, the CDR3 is TGCGCCAGCAGCCGGGAGCCCTACGAGCAGTACTTC.

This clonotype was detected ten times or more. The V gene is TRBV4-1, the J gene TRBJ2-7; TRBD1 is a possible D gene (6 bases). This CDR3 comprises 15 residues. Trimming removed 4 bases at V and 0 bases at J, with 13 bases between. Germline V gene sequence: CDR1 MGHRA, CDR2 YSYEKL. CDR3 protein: CASSREGHLSYEQYF. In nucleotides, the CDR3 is TGCGCCAGCAGCCGCGAGGGACACCTCTCCTACGAGCAGTACTTC.

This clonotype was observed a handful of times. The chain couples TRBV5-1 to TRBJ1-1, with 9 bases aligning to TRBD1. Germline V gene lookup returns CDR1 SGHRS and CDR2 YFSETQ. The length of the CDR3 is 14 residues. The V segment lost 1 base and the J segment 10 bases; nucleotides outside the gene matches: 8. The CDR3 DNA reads TGCGCCAGCAGCTTGAGCGGGGACAGGGAAGGAGCTTTCTTT. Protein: CASSLSGDREGAFF.

The DNA for the CDR3 is TGTGCCAGCAGCTTAGGGACAGAACACAACCCAGCTTTCTTT. Translating it yields CASSLGTEHNPAFF. The chain joins TRBV7-9 to TRBJ1-1; D might be TRBD1 (6 bases). Trimming left V 1 base short and J 10 bases short, with 16 bases between. Germline V gives CDR1 SEHNR, CDR2 FQNEAQ (reference sequence). There are 14 residues in the CDR3.

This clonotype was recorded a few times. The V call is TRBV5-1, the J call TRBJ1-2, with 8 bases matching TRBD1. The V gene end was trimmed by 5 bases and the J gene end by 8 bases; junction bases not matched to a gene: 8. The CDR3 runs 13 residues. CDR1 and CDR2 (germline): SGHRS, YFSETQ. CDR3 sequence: CASSYDRGGGYTF. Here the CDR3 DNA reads TGCGCCAGCAGTTACGACAGGGGAGGCGGCTACACCTTC.

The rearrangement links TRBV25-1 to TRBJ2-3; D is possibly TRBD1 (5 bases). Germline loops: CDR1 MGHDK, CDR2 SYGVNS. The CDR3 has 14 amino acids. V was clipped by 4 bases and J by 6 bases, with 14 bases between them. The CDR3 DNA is TGTGCCAGCAGTGTGAATTGGGGCCCGGATACGCAGTATTTT. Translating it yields CASSVNWGPDTQYF.

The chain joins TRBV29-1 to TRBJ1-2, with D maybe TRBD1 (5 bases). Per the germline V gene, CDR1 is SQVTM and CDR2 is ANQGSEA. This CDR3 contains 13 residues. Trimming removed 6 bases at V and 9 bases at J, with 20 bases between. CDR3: CSVASYRRTSYTF. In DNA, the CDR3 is TGCAGCGTCGCATCTTACAGGCGCACGAGCTACACCTTC. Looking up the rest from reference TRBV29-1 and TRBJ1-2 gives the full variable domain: SAVISQKPSRDICQRGTSLTIQCQVDSQVTMMFWYRQQPGQSLTLIATANQGSEATYESGFVIDKFPISRPNLTFSTLTVSNMSPEDSSIYLCSVASYRRTSYTFGSGTRLTVV.

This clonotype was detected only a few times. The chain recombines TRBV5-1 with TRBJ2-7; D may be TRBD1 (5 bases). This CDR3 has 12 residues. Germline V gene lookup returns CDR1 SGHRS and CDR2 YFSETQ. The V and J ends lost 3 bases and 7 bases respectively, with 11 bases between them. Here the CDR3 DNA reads TGCGCCAGCAGCTCAGGGTATGGGGAGCAGTACTTC. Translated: CASSSGYGEQYF.